This TCR beta chain is from a study of shared clonotypes between healthy human individuals. Repertoires were generated with immunoSEQ multiplex PCR, while TCRdb's copy carries only in-frame clones and drops some. Altogether 1,500,000 or so clones are present, about 96% being singletons, with the ten largest covering 1.2%. The CDR3 is 16 residues long. With 2 bases clipped from V and 7 bases from J, the junction kept 10 bases outside the gene matches. The germline V gene encodes CDR1 WNHNN and CDR2 SYGVQD (reference sequence). The receptor was isolated from a man aged 30 to 39 in good health. Input material: naive CD4+ T cells sorted from blood. Regarding subset: CD45RA+ positively selected. This chain connects TRBV10-1 to TRBJ2-1; the match to TRBD1 covers 8 bases. The CDR3 reads CASSEADGQGSNEQFF. The CDR3 region has the DNA TGCGCCAGCAGTGAGGCAGACGGACAGGGCAGTAATGAGCAGTTCTTC.